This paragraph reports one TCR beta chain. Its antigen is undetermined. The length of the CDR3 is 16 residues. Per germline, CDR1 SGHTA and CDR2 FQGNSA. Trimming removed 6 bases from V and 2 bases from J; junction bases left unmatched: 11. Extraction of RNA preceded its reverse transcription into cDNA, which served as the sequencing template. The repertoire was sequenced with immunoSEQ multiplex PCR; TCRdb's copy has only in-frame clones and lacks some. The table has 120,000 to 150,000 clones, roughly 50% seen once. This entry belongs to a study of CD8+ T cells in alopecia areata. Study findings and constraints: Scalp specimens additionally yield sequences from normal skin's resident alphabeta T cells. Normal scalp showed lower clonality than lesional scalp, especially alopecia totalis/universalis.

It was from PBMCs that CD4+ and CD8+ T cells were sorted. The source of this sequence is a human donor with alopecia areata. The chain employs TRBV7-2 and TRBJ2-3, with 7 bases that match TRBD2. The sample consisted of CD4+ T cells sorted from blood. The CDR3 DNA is TGTGCCAGCAGATACTCTAGCGGATTATCCACAGATACGCAGTATTTT. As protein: CASRYSSGLSTDTQYF.